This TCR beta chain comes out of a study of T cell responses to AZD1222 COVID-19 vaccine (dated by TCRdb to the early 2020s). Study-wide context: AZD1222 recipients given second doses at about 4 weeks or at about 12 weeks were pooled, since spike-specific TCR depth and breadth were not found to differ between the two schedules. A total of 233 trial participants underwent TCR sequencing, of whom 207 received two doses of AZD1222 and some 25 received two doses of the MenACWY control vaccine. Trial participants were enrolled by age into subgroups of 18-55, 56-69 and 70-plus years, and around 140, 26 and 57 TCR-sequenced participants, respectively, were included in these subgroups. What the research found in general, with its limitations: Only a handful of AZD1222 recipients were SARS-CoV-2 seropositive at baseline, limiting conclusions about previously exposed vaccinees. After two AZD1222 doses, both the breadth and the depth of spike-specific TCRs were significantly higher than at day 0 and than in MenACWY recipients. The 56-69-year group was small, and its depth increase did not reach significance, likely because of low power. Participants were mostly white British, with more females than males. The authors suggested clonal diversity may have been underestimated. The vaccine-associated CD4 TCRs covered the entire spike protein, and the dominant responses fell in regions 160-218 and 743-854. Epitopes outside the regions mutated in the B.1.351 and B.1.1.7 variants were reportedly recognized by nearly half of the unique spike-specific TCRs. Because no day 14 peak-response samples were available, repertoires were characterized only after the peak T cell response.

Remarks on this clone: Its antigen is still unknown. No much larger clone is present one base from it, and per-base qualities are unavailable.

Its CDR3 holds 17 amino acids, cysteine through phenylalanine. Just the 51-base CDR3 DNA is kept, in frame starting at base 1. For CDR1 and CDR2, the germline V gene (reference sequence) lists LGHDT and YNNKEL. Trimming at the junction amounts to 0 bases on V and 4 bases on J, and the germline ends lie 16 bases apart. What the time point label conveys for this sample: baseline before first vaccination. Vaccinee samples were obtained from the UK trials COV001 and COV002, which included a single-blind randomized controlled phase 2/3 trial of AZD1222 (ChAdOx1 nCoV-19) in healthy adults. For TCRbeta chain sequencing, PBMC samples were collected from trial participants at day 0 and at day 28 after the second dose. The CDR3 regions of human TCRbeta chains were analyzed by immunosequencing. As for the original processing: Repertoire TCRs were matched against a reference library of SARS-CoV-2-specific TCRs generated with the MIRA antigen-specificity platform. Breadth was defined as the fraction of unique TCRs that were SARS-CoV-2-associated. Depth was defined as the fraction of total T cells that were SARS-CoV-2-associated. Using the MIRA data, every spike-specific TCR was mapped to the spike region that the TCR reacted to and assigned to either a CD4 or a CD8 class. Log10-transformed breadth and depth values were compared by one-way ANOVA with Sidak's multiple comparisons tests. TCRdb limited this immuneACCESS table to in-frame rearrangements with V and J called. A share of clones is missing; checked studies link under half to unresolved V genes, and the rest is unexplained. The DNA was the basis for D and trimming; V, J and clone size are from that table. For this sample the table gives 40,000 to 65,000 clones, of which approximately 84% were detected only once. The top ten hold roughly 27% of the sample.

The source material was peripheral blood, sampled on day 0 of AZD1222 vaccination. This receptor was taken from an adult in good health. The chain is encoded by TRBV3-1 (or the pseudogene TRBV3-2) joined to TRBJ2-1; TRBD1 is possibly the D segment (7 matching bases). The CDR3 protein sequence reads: CASSQEHLSGGYNEQFF. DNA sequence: TGTGCCAGCAGCCAAGAGCACCTCTCAGGGGGGTACAATGAGCAGTTCTTC.